Detailed here is one TCR beta chain. The sample originates from a study of blood T cell repertoires in COVID-19. All enrollees were about 18 to 90 years old and from around 25 US areas. As originally analysed: Amplification of reference gene primers provided the estimated nucleated cell counts. Clones were read by immunoSEQ multiplex PCR, and TCRdb kept only the in-frame ones, dropping some. The V and J calls and clone size were taken over from that table, and D and trimming were inferred from the DNA. The sample records 170,000 or so clones, 75% to 90% being singletons. Per germline, CDR1 KGHSH and CDR2 LQKENI. Trimming stripped 5 bases from V and 5 bases from J, with 27 bases between. CDR3 size: 18 residues.

The sequencing sample was made of PBMCs or T cells enriched from blood (not recorded which). The TCR sequence derives from a man between 40 and 49 years old who had recovered from COVID-19. V and J are TRBV18 and TRBJ1-2; the D gene is possibly TRBD1 (5 bases). The CDR3 sequence: CASSDPMAGRGITYGYTF. The CDR3 DNA reads TGTGCCAGCTCAGACCCGATGGCAGGCCGGGGGATAACTTATGGCTACACCTTC. Variable domain in full (rest from reference TRBV18 and TRBJ1-2): NAGVMQNPRHLVRRRGQEARLRCSPMKGHSHVYWYRQLPEEGLKFMVYLQKENIIDESGMPKERFSAEFPKEGPSILRIQQVVRGDSAAYFCASSDPMAGRGITYGYTFGSGTRLTVV.